The entry below describes one T cell receptor beta chain. The data stem from a study of T cell changes during pregnancy in multiple sclerosis. Germline CDR1 ENHRY, CDR2 SYGVKD. This CDR3 spans 17 amino acids. Deletions cut 5 bases from V and 2 bases from J, with 16 bases between. Some clones are missing from TCRdb's copy, which holds only in-frame ones; the method was immunoSEQ multiplex PCR. The table has 35,000 to 45,000 clones, 87% seen once. V gene TRBV10-3 combines with J gene TRBJ2-6; D might be TRBD1 (8 bases). The input for sequencing was CD4+ T cells from peripheral blood mononuclear cells, taken after pregnancy. The receptor's source is a female donor with multiple sclerosis, enrolled in a pregnancy study. Here the CDR3 DNA reads TGTGCCATCAGTTCGACAGGGGAGGGAGCTGGGGCCAACGTCCTGACTTTC. It specifies CAISSTGEGAGANVLTF.